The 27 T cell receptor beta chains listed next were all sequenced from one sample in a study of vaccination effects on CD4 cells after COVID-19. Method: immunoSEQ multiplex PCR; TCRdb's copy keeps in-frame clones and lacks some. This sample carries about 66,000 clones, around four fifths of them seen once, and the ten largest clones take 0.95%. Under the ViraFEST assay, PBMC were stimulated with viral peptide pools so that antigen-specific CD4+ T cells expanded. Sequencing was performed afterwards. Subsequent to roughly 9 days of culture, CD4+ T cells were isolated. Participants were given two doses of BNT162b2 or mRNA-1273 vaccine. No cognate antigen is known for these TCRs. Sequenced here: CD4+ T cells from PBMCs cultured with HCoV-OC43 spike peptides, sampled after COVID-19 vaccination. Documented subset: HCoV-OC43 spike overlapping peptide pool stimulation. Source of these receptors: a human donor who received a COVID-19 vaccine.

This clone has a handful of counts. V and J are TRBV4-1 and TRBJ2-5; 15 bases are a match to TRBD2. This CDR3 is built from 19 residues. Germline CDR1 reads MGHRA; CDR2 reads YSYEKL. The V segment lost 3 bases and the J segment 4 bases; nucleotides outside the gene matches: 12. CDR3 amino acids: CASSHPGLAGGPGRETQYF. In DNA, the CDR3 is TGCGCCAGCAGCCACCCCGGACTAGCGGGGGGGCCAGGGCGAGAGACCCAGTACTTC.

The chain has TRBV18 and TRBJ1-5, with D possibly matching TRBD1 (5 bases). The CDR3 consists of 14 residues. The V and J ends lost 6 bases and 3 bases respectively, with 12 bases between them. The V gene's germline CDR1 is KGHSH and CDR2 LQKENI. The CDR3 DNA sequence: TGTGCCAGCTCTCCTCCGGGGGACAATCAGCCCCAGCATTTT. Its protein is CASSPPGDNQPQHF.

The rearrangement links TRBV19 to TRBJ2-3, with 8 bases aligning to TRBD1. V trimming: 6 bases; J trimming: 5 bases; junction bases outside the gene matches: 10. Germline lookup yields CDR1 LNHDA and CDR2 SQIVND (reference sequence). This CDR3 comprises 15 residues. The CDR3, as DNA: TGTGCCAGTAGCCCCAGGACAGGGACCTTAGATACGCAGTATTTT. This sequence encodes CASSPRTGTLDTQYF.

This CDR3 reads CASSRTGFNYGYTF. The CDR3 DNA reads TGTGCCAGCAGCCGGACAGGGTTTAACTATGGCTACACCTTC. V usage is TRBV6-5 and J usage is TRBJ1-2, with TRBD1 matching over 8 bases. The CDR3 is made up of 14 amino acids. Germline assignment: CDR1 MNHEY and CDR2 SVGAGI. Trimming cost V 6 bases and J 1 base; bases outside gene matches: 4.

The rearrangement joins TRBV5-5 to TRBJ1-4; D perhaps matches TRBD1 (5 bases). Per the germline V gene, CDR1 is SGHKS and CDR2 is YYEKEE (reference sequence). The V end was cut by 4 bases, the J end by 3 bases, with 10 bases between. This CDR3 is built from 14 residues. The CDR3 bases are TGTGCCAGCAGCCGGTGGGGGGCTAATGAAAAACTGTTTTTT. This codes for CASSRWGANEKLFF.

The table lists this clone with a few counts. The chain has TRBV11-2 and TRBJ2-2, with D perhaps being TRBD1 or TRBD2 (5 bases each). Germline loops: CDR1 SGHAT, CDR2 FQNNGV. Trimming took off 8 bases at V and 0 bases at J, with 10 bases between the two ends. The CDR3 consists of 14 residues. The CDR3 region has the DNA TGTGCCAGCGCGAGGGGCACGAACACCGGGGAGCTGTTTTTT. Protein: CASARGTNTGELFF.

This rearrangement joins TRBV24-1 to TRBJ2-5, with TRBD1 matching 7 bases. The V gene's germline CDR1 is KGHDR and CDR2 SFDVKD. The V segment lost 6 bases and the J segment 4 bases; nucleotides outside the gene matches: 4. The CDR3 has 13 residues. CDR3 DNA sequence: TGTGCCACCAGTCCCGGACAGGCAGAGACCCAGTACTTC. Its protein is CATSPGQAETQYF.

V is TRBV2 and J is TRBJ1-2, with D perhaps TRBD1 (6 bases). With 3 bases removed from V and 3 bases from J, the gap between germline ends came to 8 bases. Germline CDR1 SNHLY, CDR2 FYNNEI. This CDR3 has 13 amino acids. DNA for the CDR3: TGTGCCAGCAGTGAGAGGGGGTACTATGGCTACACCTTC. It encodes CASSERGYYGYTF.

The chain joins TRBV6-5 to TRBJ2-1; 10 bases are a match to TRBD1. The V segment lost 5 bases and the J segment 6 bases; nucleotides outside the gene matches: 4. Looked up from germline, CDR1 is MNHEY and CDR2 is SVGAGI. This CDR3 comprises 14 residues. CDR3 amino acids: CASSKTGGPNEQFF. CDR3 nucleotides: TGTGCCAGCAGTAAGACAGGGGGCCCCAATGAGCAGTTCTTC.

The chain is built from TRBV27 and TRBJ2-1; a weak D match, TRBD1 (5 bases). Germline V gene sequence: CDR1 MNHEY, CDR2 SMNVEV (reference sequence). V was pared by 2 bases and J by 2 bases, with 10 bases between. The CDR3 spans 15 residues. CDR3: CASSLQDTPYNEQFF. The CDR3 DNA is TGTGCCAGCAGTTTACAGGACACTCCCTACAATGAGCAGTTCTTC.

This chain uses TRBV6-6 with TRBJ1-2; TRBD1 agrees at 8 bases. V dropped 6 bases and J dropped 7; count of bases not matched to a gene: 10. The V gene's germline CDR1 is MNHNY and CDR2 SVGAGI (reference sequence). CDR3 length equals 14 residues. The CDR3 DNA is TGTGCCAGCAGGTCACCAGACAGGGGAGGTGGCTACACCTTC. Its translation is CASRSPDRGGGYTF.

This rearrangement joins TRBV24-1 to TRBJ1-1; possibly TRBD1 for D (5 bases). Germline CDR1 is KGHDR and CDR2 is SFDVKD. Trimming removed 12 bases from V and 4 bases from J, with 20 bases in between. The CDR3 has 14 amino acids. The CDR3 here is CAVKGPGLSTEAFF. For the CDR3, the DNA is TGTGCCGTCAAGGGGCCAGGGTTGAGCACTGAAGCTTTCTTT.

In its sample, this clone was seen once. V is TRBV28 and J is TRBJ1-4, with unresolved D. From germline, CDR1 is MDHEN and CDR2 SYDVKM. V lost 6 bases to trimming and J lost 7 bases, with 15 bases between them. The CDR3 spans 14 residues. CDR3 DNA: TGTGCCAGCAGCTCCCCCGCGGGGAGTGAAAAACTGTTTTTT. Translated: CASSSPAGSEKLFF.

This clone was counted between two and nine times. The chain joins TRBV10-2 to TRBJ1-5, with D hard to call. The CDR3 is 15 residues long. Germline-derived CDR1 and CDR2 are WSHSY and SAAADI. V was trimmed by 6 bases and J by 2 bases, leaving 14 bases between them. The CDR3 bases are TGCGCCAGCAGCCCCCTTGACGGGGGCAATCAGCCCCAGCATTTT. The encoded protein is CASSPLDGGNQPQHF.

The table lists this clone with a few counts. Here the CDR3 reads CASSLGVSGNTIYF. The DNA of the CDR3 is TGTGCCAGCAGCTTAGGGGTCTCTGGAAACACCATATATTTT. This sequence joins TRBV7-9 and TRBJ1-3, with D uncertain. Germline CDR1 reads SEHNR; CDR2 reads FQNEAQ (reference sequence). Trimming took off 1 base at V and 0 bases at J, with 4 bases between the two ends. The CDR3 consists of 14 residues.

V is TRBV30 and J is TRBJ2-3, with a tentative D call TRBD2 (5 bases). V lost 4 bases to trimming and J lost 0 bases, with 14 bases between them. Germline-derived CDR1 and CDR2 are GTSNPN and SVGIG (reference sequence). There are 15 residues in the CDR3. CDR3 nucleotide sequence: TGTGCCTGGATTGTTTTTGGCGGGAGCACAGATACGCAGTATTTT. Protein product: CAWIVFGGSTDTQYF.

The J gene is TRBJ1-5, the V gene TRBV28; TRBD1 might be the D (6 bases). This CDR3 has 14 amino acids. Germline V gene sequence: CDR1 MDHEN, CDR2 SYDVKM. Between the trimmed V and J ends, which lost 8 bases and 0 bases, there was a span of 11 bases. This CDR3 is CASRDTDSNQPQHF. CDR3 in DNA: TGTGCCAGCCGGGACACGGATAGCAATCAGCCCCAGCATTTT.

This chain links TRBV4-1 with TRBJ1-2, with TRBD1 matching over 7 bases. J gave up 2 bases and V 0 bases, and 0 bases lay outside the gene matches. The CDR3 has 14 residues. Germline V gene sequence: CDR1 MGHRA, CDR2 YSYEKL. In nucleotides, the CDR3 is TGCGCCAGCAGCCAAGAGGACAGGAACTATGGCTACACCTTC. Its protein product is CASSQEDRNYGYTF.

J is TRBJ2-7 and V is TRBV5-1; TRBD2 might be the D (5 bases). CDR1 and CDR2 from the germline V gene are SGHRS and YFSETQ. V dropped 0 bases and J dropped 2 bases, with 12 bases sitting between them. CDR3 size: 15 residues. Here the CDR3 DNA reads TGCGCCAGCAGCTTGGTGCCGGGAAACCCCTACGAGCAGTACGTC. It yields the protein CASSLVPGNPYEQYV.

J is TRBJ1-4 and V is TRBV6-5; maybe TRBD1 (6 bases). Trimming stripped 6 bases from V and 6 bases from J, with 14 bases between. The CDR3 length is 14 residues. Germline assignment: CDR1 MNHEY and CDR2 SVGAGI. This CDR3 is CASRKQGFYEKLFF. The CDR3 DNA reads TGTGCCAGCAGGAAACAGGGATTTTATGAAAAACTGTTTTTT.

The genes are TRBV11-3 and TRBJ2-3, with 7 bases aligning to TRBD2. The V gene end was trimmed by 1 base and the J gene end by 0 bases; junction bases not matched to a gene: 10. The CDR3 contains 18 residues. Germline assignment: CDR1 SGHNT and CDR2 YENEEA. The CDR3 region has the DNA TGTGCCAGCAGCTTAGGACTCAGCGGGGACCGTAGCACAGATACGCAGTATTTT. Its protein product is CASSLGLSGDRSTDTQYF.

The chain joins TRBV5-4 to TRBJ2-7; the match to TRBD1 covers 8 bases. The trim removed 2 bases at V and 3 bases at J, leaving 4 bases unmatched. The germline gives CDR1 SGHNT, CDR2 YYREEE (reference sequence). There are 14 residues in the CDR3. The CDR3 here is CASSLRQGSYEQYV. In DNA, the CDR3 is TGTGCCAGCAGCTTACGACAGGGGAGCTACGAGCAGTACGTC.

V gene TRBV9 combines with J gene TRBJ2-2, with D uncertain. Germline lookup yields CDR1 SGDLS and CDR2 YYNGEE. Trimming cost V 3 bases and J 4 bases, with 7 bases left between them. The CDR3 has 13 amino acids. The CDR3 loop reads CASSEVSTGELFF. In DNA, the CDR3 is TGTGCCAGCAGCGAGGTCTCCACCGGGGAGCTGTTTTTT.

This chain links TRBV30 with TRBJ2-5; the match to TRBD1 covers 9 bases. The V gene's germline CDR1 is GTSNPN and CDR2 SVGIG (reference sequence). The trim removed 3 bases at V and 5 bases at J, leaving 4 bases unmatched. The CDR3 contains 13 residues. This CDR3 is CAWRRQGGETQYF. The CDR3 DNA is TGTGCCTGGAGGCGACAGGGGGGCGAGACCCAGTACTTC. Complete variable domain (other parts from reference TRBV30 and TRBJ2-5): SQTIHQWPATLVQPVGSPLSLECTVEGTSNPNLYWYRQAAGRGLQLLFYSVGIGQISSEVPQNLSASRPQDRQFILSSKKLLLSDSGFYLCAWRRQGGETQYFGPGTRLLVL.

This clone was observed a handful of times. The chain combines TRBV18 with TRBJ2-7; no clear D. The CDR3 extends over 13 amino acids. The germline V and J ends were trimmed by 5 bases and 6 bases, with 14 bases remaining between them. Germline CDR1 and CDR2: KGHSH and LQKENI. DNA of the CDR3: TGTGCCAGCTCAGCTGGGCAGAGGAGCGAGCAGTACGTC. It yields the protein CASSAGQRSEQYV.

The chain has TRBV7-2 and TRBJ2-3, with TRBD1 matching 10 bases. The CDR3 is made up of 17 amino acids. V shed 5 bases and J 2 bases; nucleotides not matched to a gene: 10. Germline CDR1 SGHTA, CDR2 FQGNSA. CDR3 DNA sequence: TGTGCCAGCAGCCTCTGGGACAGGGGCCTTCTCACAGATACGCAGTATTTT. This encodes CASSLWDRGLLTDTQYF.

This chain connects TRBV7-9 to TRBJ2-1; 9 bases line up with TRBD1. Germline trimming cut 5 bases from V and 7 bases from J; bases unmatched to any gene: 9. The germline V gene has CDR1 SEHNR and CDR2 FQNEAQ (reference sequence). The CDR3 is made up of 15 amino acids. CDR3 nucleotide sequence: TGTGCCAGCAGCACCCCCGGACAGGGGAGGAATGAGCAGTTCTTC. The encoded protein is CASSTPGQGRNEQFF.